The 19 T cell receptor beta chains given below trace back to one sample, sequenced in a study of T cell repertoires in ileal Crohn's disease. Repertoires were generated with immunoSEQ multiplex PCR, while TCRdb's copy carries only in-frame clones and drops some. The table has around 7,900 clones, around 77% seen once. Specimen: ileal tissue. The receptors here all came from an adult with Crohn's disease.

The rearrangement joins TRBV5-5 to TRBJ1-2; 11 bases map to TRBD1. V was pared by 4 bases and J by 4 bases, with 6 bases of the junction left unmatched. CDR1 is SGHKS and CDR2 is YYEKEE in the germline V gene (reference sequence). This CDR3 comprises 15 residues. In DNA, the CDR3 is TGTGCCAGCAGCGGCGGGACAGGGGGGAGCTATGGCTACACCTTC. It codes for CASSGGTGGSYGYTF.

This chain uses TRBV29-1 with TRBJ2-2, with TRBD2 identical over 7 bases. V gave up 4 bases and J gave up 5 bases; unmatched junction bases: 7. CDR1 SQVTM and CDR2 ANQGSEA come from the germline V gene. The CDR3 extends over 14 amino acids. DNA for the CDR3: TGCAGCGTTGGGGAGGGGACTACGACCGGGGAGCTGTTTTTT. Residues: CSVGEGTTTGELFF.

The chain has TRBV5-1 and TRBJ2-5; 8 positions match TRBD2. J was trimmed by 6 bases and V by 3 bases; bases with no gene match: 10. Per germline, CDR1 SGHRS and CDR2 YFSETQ. CDR3 length: 15 residues. This CDR3 is CASSSNPPGGKTQYF. The DNA for the CDR3 is TGCGCCAGCAGCTCGAACCCGCCGGGGGGGAAGACCCAGTACTTC.

The chain recombines TRBV9 with TRBJ1-2; D is ambiguous. V was shortened by 0 bases and J by 5 bases, with 8 bases between the two germline ends. CDR3 size: 13 residues. Germline V gene sequence: CDR1 SGDLS, CDR2 YYNGEE. CDR3 loop: CASSVESGYGYTF. The CDR3 nucleotides are TGTGCCAGCAGCGTAGAGTCGGGGTATGGCTACACCTTC.

The chain recombines TRBV28 with TRBJ2-3; 9 nucleotides align to TRBD2. The V segment lost 6 bases and the J segment 1 base; nucleotides outside the gene matches: 8. The germline CDR1 and CDR2 sequences are MDHEN and SYDVKM. There are 16 residues in the CDR3. The CDR3 loop reads CASRNGAGGRTDTQYF. For the CDR3, the DNA is TGTGCCAGCAGAAATGGAGCGGGGGGCCGCACAGATACGCAGTATTTT.

This clone was detected once. This chain uses TRBV7-3 with TRBJ2-2; possibly TRBD1 for D (6 bases). Germline values: CDR1 SGHTA, CDR2 FQGTGA. Trimming removed 7 bases from V and 1 base from J, with 13 bases in between. The CDR3 extends over 15 amino acids. CDR3 DNA: TGTGCCAGCAAAAAAGACAGGTGGAACACCGGGGAGCTGTTTTTT. Amino acids: CASKKDRWNTGELFF.

The chain has TRBV7-3 and TRBJ1-3; D possibly corresponds to TRBD1 (5 bases). CDR3 length: 11 amino acids. CDR1 and CDR2 (germline): SGHTA, FQGTGA. Trimming cost V 6 bases and J 7 bases, with 7 bases left between them. DNA of the CDR3: TGTGCCAGCAGGCAGGGTAACACCATATATTTT. Protein product: CASRQGNTIYF. Drawing the rest from reference TRBV7-3 and TRBJ1-3, the complete variable domain is GAGVSQTPSNKVTEKGKYVELRCDPISGHTALYWYRQSLGQGPEFLIYFQGTGAADDSGLPNDRFFAVRPEGSVSTLKIQRTERGDSAVYLCASRQGNTIYFGEGSWLTVV.

The chain joins TRBV4-3 to TRBJ2-3; 8 bases fit TRBD2. J lost 4 bases, V lost 0 bases, and 12 bases had no gene match. This CDR3 is built from 18 residues. Per the germline V gene, CDR1 is LGHNA and CDR2 is YSLEER. The CDR3 protein is CASSQDPSGGPRSDTQYF. CDR3 DNA: TGCGCCAGCAGCCAAGATCCAAGCGGGGGACCGCGGTCAGATACGCAGTATTTT.

This chain connects TRBV7-8 to TRBJ1-5; TRBD1 agrees at 11 bases. Germline trimming cut 4 bases from V and 4 bases from J; bases unmatched to any gene: 6. Germline V gives CDR1 SGHVS, CDR2 FQNEAQ. CDR3 length: 16 amino acids. In DNA form, the CDR3 reads TGTGCCAGCAGCTCGGACAGGGGGCGCGCAAATCAGCCCCAGCATTTT. It encodes CASSSDRGRANQPQHF.

The chain links TRBV2 to TRBJ2-1; 15 bases are shared with TRBD2. Losses at the gene ends were 10 bases for V and 6 bases for J; bases not matched to a gene: 7. This CDR3 has 15 amino acids. Germline lookup yields CDR1 SNHLY and CDR2 FYNNEI. The CDR3 here is CAIKRTSGGANEQFF. DNA of the CDR3: TGTGCCATCAAGAGGACTAGCGGGGGGGCCAATGAGCAGTTCTTC.

The rearrangement uses TRBV7-9 and TRBJ1-5, with 8 bases lining up with TRBD1. Germline-derived CDR1 and CDR2 are SEHNR and FQNEAQ (reference sequence). The CDR3 extends over 13 amino acids. The junction had 3 bases not matched to a gene; V was cut back by 6 bases and J by 5 bases. CDR3 protein: CASRPTGDQPQHF. Written as DNA, the CDR3 is TGTGCCAGCAGGCCGACAGGGGATCAGCCCCAGCATTTT.

The CDR3 sequence is CASSRGGRNEQFF. The CDR3 DNA is TGCGCCAGCAGCCGGGGGGGTCGTAATGAGCAGTTCTTC. The V and J genes are TRBV5-1 and TRBJ2-1; 8 bases align to TRBD2. With 4 bases clipped from V and 7 bases from J, the junction kept 4 bases outside the gene matches. Germline loops: CDR1 SGHRS, CDR2 YFSETQ. CDR3 size: 13 residues.

The genes are TRBV6-6 and TRBJ2-7, with 9 bases aligning to TRBD1. V shed 2 bases, J shed 5 bases, and the junction held 7 bases outside the gene matches. Looked up from germline, CDR1 is MNHNY and CDR2 is SVGAGI (reference sequence). The CDR3 covers 15 residues. CDR3 in DNA: TGTGCCAGCAGTTACCTGGGACAGGGAACAGACGAGCAGTACTTC. Protein sequence: CASSYLGQGTDEQYF.

By frequency in the sample, this clone is medium-sized. V and J are TRBV2 and TRBJ1-5; TRBD1 might be the D (5 bases). Trimming stripped 7 bases from V and 4 bases from J, with 11 bases between. This CDR3 is 13 amino acids long. Germline loops: CDR1 SNHLY, CDR2 FYNNEI. CDR3 sequence reads: CASKGGVNQPQHF. CDR3 DNA: TGTGCCAGCAAGGGAGGGGTAAATCAGCCCCAGCATTTT.

The chain uses TRBV2 and TRBJ2-4; 7 bases map to TRBD1. Looked up from germline, CDR1 is SNHLY and CDR2 is FYNNEI. Trimming cost V 5 bases and J 0 bases; bases outside gene matches: 4. The CDR3 extends over 15 amino acids. CDR3 protein: CASSRDRLAKNIQYF. For the CDR3, the DNA is TGTGCCAGCAGTCGGGACAGACTAGCCAAAAACATTCAGTACTTC. The entire variable domain, with the rest obtained from reference TRBV2 and TRBJ2-4, is as follows: EPEVTQTPSHQVTQMGQEVILRCVPISNHLYFYWYRQILGQKVEFLVSFYNNEISEKSEIFDDQFSVERPDGSNFTLKIRSTKLEDSAMYFCASSRDRLAKNIQYFGAGTRLSVL.

The genes are TRBV5-8 and TRBJ2-2, with 8 bases lining up with TRBD2. Germline V gives CDR1 SGHTS, CDR2 YDEGEE. V lost 7 bases to trimming and J lost 2 bases; unmatched junction nucleotides: 4. The CDR3 spans 14 residues. The CDR3 DNA sequence: TGTGCCAGCGCGGGGGGCCTAAACACCGGGGAGCTGTTTTTT. The encoded protein is CASAGGLNTGELFF. The full variable domain, completed using reference TRBV5-8 and TRBJ2-2, is EAGVTQSPTHLIKTRGQQATLRCSPISGHTSVYWYQQALGLGLQFLLWYDEGEERNRGNFPPRFSGRQFPNYSSELNVNALELEDSALYLCASAGGLNTGELFFGEGSRLTVL.

This clone was seen a handful of times. The rearrangement links TRBV11-3 to TRBJ1-1; D may be TRBD1 (6 bases). Germline V CDR1 and CDR2: SGHNT, YENEEA. The V end was cut by 6 bases, the J end by 3 bases, with 11 bases between. This CDR3 has 13 residues. The CDR3 loop reads CASSYGQHTEAFF. Here the CDR3 DNA reads TGTGCCAGCAGTTACGGACAGCACACTGAAGCTTTCTTT.

The V and J genes are TRBV15 and TRBJ1-3, with a possible D match to TRBD1 (5 bases). Germline V gene sequence: CDR1 LNHNV, CDR2 YYDKDF (reference sequence). CDR3 length: 16 residues. V was cut by 1 base and J by 5 bases, with 15 bases left in between. In DNA form, the CDR3 reads TGTGCCACCAGCAGAGTGGGGGGGGATTATCGAAACACCATATATTTT. Its translation: CATSRVGGDYRNTIYF.

This chain joins TRBV21-1 and TRBJ1-4; the table's D call TRBD1 went unverified against the DNA. TRBV21-1 is reported as a pseudogene. The length of the CDR3 is 14 residues. Here the CDR3 DNA reads TGTGCCAGCAGCAAAGAGGGACAGGGTGAAAAACTGTTTTTT. Translating it yields CASSKEGQGEKLFF.